The 11 T cell receptor beta chains presented below share a single source sample, sequenced in a study of early T cells in non-severe SARS-CoV-2 infection. TCRdb re-called the 5' RACE reads with MiXCR, one entry per CDR3 protein. The sample lists fewer than 70,000 distinct CDR3 sequences; approximately 12% were seen once. Material for sequencing was whole blood. These receptors all come from an adult who was a healthcare worker with PCR-confirmed SARS-CoV-2 infection or an uninfected control (not recorded which).

The chain recombines TRBV19 with TRBJ2-1, with no clear D. Germline CDR1 is LNHDA and CDR2 is SQIVND (reference sequence). Trimming shortened V by 4 bases and J by 0 bases, and 7 bases separated the two germline ends. The CDR3 runs to 14 residues. The CDR3 DNA reads as TGTGCCAGTAGTAGGACGAGCTCCTACAATGAGCAGTTCTTC. It specifies CASSRTSSYNEQFF.

This clonotype was picked up a small number of times. This chain joins TRBV5-6 and TRBJ2-2, with 8 nucleotides matching TRBD1. V gave up 2 bases and J gave up 1 base; unmatched junction bases: 4. This CDR3 contains 16 residues. CDR1 is SGHDT and CDR2 is YYEEEE in the germline V gene. CDR3 sequence reads: CASSLRTGWNTGELFF. CDR3 nucleotides: TGTGCCAGCAGCTTACGGACAGGGTGGAACACCGGGGAGCTGTTTTTT.

This clonotype was recorded many times. The V call is TRBV30, the J call TRBJ1-5; TRBD1 agrees at 7 bases. The CDR3 has 18 residues. V dropped 0 bases and J dropped 0; count of bases not matched to a gene: 11. CDR1 and CDR2 from the germline V gene are GTSNPN and SVGIG (reference sequence). The CDR3 is CAWSVNRGQPYSNQPQHF. The CDR3, as DNA: TGTGCCTGGAGTGTAAACAGGGGCCAGCCTTATAGCAATCAGCCCCAGCATTTT.

This clonotype was seen many times. The rearrangement links TRBV24-1 to TRBJ2-3, with D perhaps given as TRBD1 or TRBD2 (5 bases each). The germline V gene encodes CDR1 KGHDR and CDR2 SFDVKD. This CDR3 spans 15 amino acids. Trimming removed 3 bases at V and 4 bases at J, with 13 bases between. This CDR3 reads CATSDQAQGADTQYF. CDR3 nucleotide sequence: TGTGCCACCAGTGATCAAGCTCAGGGAGCAGATACGCAGTATTTT.

The chain is built from TRBV7-9 and TRBJ2-5; 14 nucleotides agree with TRBD2. This CDR3 has 17 residues. J was trimmed by 4 bases and V by 5 bases; bases with no gene match: 9. CDR1 and CDR2 (germline): SEHNR, FQNEAQ (reference sequence). CDR3 DNA sequence: TGTGCCAGCAGCCCGGGACTAGCGGGAGTCTGGGTAGAGACCCAGTACTTC. Protein sequence: CASSPGLAGVWVETQYF.

This clonotype was observed at least ten times. The chain is built from TRBV6-2 or TRBV6-3 and TRBJ1-2; D is uncertain. The CDR3 is 14 residues long. V lost 2 bases to trimming and J lost 2 bases, with 9 bases between them. Germline V lookup: CDR1 MNHEY, CDR2 SVGEGT. The CDR3 sequence: CASSYKRNNYGYTF. CDR3 DNA: TGTGCCAGCAGTTACAAACGGAACAACTATGGCTACACCTTC.

This clonotype was counted ten times or more. The chain employs TRBV9 and TRBJ2-5; D unclear. Germline lookup yields CDR1 SGDLS and CDR2 YYNGEE. This CDR3 has 14 residues. V lost 0 bases, J lost 2 bases, and 8 bases lay in between. CDR3 sequence reads: CASSVAVGQETQYF. The CDR3 DNA reads as TGTGCCAGCAGCGTAGCTGTCGGACAAGAGACCCAGTACTTC.

In its sample, this clonotype was seen a few times. The chain employs TRBV6-5 and TRBJ2-2; 9 nucleotides agree with TRBD1. Losses at the gene ends were 5 bases for V and 9 bases for J; bases not matched to a gene: 7. CDR3 length equals 14 residues. Per the germline V gene, CDR1 is MNHEY and CDR2 is SVGAGI. The CDR3, as DNA: TGTGCCAGCAGTGAACAGGGGGCTATCAGGGAGCTGTTTTTT. Translated, it gives CASSEQGAIRELFF.

This clonotype was found many times. V usage is TRBV9 and J usage is TRBJ2-2, with D unresolved. The CDR3 runs 15 residues. The germline V and J ends were trimmed by 0 bases and 0 bases, with 6 bases remaining between them. Germline assignment: CDR1 SGDLS and CDR2 YYNGEE. Here the CDR3 reads CASSVGAANTGELFF. The CDR3 DNA reads as TGTGCCAGCAGCGTAGGGGCAGCGAACACCGGGGAGCTGTTTTTT.

The rearrangement uses TRBV5-6 and TRBJ2-7; TRBD1 might be the D (7 bases). Trimming removed 4 bases from V and 7 bases from J, with 21 bases in between. The germline V gene encodes CDR1 SGHDT and CDR2 YYEEEE. The CDR3 covers 15 residues. CDR3 DNA: TGTGCCAGCAGCCGGAGGGACAGAGCAGACGGTGAGCAGTACTTC. It encodes CASSRRDRADGEQYF.

In its sample, this clonotype was seen many times. The chain recombines TRBV7-3 with TRBJ2-4; 8 bases line up with TRBD2. The V gene's germline CDR1 is SGHTA and CDR2 FQGTGA. This CDR3 region has 13 residues. V gave up 6 bases and J gave up 5 bases; unmatched junction bases: 3. The CDR3 DNA follows: TGTGCCAGCAGTAACGGGAGGGAAAACATTCAGTACTTC. Translated: CASSNGRENIQYF. Combining the CDR3 with reference TRBV7-3 and TRBJ2-4 gives the whole variable domain GAGVSQTPSNKVTEKGKYVELRCDPISGHTALYWYRQSLGQGPEFLIYFQGTGAADDSGLPNDRFFAVRPEGSVSTLKIQRTERGDSAVYLCASSNGRENIQYFGAGTRLSVL.